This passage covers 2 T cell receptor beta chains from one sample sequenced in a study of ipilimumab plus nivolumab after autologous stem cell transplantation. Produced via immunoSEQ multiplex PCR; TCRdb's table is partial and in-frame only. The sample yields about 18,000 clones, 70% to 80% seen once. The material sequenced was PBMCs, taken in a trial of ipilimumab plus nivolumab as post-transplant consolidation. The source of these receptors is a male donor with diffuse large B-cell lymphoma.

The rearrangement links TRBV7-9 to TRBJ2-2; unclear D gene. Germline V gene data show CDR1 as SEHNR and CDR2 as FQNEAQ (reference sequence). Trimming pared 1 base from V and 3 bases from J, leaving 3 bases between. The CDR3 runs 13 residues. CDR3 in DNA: TGTGCCAGCAGCTTAGTATACACCGGGGAGCTGTTTTTT. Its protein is CASSLVYTGELFF.

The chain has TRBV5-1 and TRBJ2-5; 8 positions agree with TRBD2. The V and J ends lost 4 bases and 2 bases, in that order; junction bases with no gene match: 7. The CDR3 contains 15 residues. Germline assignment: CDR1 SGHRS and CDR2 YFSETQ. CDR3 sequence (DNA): TGCGCCAGCAGCAAAGCCGTAGCGGGGCAAGAGACCCAGTACTTC. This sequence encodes CASSKAVAGQETQYF.